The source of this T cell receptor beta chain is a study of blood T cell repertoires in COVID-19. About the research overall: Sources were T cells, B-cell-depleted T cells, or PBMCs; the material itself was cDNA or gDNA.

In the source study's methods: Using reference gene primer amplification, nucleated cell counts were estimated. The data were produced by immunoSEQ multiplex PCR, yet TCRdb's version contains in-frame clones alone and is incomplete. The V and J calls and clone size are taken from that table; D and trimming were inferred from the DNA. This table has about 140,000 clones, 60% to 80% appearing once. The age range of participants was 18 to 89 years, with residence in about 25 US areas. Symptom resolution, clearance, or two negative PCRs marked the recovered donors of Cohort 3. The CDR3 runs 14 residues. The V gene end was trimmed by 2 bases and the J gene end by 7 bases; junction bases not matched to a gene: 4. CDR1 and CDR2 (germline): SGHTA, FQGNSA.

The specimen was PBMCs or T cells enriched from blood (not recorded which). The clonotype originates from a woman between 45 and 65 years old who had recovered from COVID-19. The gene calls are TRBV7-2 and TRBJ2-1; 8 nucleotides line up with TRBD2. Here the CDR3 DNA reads TGTGCCAGCAGCTTAAGCCTAGCGGGTAATGAGCAGTTCTTC. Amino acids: CASSLSLAGNEQFF.